These 17 T cell receptor beta chains were sequenced from one sample in a study of identical twins. TCRdb processed the 5' RACE reads anew with MiXCR; each CDR3 protein has one entry. In the table there are under 900,000 distinct CDR3 sequences, more than 9% of which are singletons. These same records also appear under a second study, on yellow fever vaccine responses in identical twins.

Sequencing was performed on PBMCs. The receptor set was obtained from a woman between 18 and 29 years old in good health.

The V call is TRBV7-2, the J call TRBJ2-3; a possible D gene is TRBD1 (5 bases). The V and J ends lost 5 bases and 4 bases respectively, with 16 bases between them. From germline, CDR1 is SGHTA and CDR2 FQGNSA. CDR3 length: 15 amino acids. CDR3 in DNA: TGTGCCAGCAGCCGATCAGGGTCACCCCCAGATACGCAGTATTTT. Protein: CASSRSGSPPDTQYF.

This clonotype has ten or more counts. V is TRBV3-1 and J is TRBJ2-5; perhaps D is TRBD1 or TRBD2 (5 bases each). Germline-derived CDR1 and CDR2 are LGHDT and YNNKEL (reference sequence). Trimming took 0 bases from V and 2 from J, leaving 10 bases between them. This CDR3 has 15 amino acids. The CDR3 region has the DNA TGTGCCAGCAGCCAAGATGGGGGACGACAAGAGACCCAGTACTTC. This gives the protein CASSQDGGRQETQYF.

In this sample, this clonotype turned up a few times. For the CDR3, the DNA is TGTGCCAGCAGTTACCCGGGACAGCAAAGCGGGAGGGTGAAGACCCAGTACTTC. Its translation is CASSYPGQQSGRVKTQYF. The rearrangement uses TRBV6-5 and TRBJ2-5; TRBD2 aligns across 10 bases. The CDR3 spans 18 residues. The germline CDR1 and CDR2 sequences are MNHEY and SVGAGI. Germline trimming cut 2 bases from V and 6 bases from J; bases unmatched to any gene: 15.

This clonotype was seen more than once but under ten times. The CDR3 coding sequence is TGTGCCAGTCGCGCGGGGGGCTGGTACAATGAGCAGTTCTTC. Its translation: CASRAGGWYNEQFF. The rearrangement links TRBV12-3 or TRBV12-4 to TRBJ2-1; TRBD2 agrees at 8 bases. The ends lost 9 bases at V and 4 bases at J; junction bases unmatched: 8. The CDR3 runs 14 residues.

CDR3 nucleotides: TGCGCCAGCAGCCACCCACGAGCGGGGGGTTCAGATACGCAGTATTTT. Translating it yields CASSHPRAGGSDTQYF. The V gene is TRBV4-1, the J gene TRBJ2-3, with 9 bases lining up with TRBD2. This CDR3 comprises 16 residues. V gave up 3 bases and J gave up 4 bases; unmatched junction bases: 8. Germline V gives CDR1 MGHRA, CDR2 YSYEKL.

Comment on this clonotype: This is likely a read error, given that the CDR3 carries no conserved phenylalanine or tryptophan at its end. V gene TRBV29-1 combines with J gene TRBJ1-5; 9 bases match TRBD1. This CDR3 spans 13 amino acids. Germline lookup yields CDR1 SQVTM and CDR2 ANQGSEA. Trimming removed 5 bases from V and 4 bases from J; junction bases left unmatched: 3. The CDR3 DNA reads TGCAGCGTTAAACAGGGGGCTAATCAGCCCCAGCATGTT. It is translated as CSVKQGANQPQHV.

At least ten counts were recorded for this clonotype. The rearrangement uses TRBV12-3 or TRBV12-4 and TRBJ2-1; no clear D. The length of the CDR3 is 15 residues. Trimming left V 2 bases short and J 1 base short, with 9 bases between. Here the CDR3 DNA reads TGTGCCAGCAGTTTACCGGGCCATTCCTACAATGAGCAGTTCTTC. It codes for CASSLPGHSYNEQFF.

The chain links TRBV5-1 to TRBJ1-2; the match to TRBD1 covers 8 bases. J was trimmed by 6 bases and V by 0 bases; bases with no gene match: 7. CDR3 length: 15 residues. CDR1 is SGHRS and CDR2 is YFSETQ in the germline V gene. The CDR3 nucleotides are TGCGCCAGCAGCTTGGGGGACAGGACAGTGAATGGCTACACCTTC. This gives the protein CASSLGDRTVNGYTF.

V gene TRBV7-8 combines with J gene TRBJ2-7, with TRBD2 matching 9 bases. CDR1 and CDR2 (germline): SGHVS, FQNEAQ. V was pared by 5 bases and J by 1 base, with 6 bases of the junction left unmatched. The CDR3 runs to 15 residues. CDR3: CASSARGGASYEQYF. As DNA, the CDR3 is TGTGCCAGCAGCGCCCGCGGGGGGGCATCCTACGAGCAGTACTTC.

This clonotype has a count of ten or more. The chain is built from TRBV20-1 and TRBJ2-7; D ambiguous. The CDR3 is 11 amino acids. In germline, CDR1 is DFQATT, CDR2 SNEGSKA (reference sequence). Trimming removed 7 bases from V and 3 bases from J, with 10 bases in between. CDR3 loop: CSVGQYYEQYV. The CDR3 bases are TGCAGTGTGGGTCAGTACTACGAGCAGTACGTC.

Notes on this clonotype: An end of the junction differs from the germline gene, which may be a read error. J is TRBJ2-1 and V is TRBV7-9; possible D gene TRBD1, 5 bases. The CDR3 length is 15 residues. Germline CDR1 reads SEHNR; CDR2 reads FQNEAQ (reference sequence). The CDR3 here is CASSFGASSYNGQFF. The CDR3 DNA reads TGTGCCAGCAGCTTTGGGGCGAGCTCCTACAATGGGCAGTTCTTC. The whole variable domain, remainder taken from reference TRBV7-9 and TRBJ2-1, is DTGVSQNPRHKITKRGQNVTFRCDPISEHNRLYWYRQTLGQGPEFLTYFQNEAQLEKSRLLSDRFSAERPKGSFSTLEIQRTEQGDSAMYLCASSFGASSYNGQFFGPGTRLTVL.

Only a few counts were recorded for this clonotype. The chain uses TRBV5-1 and TRBJ2-3; D is tentatively TRBD1 or TRBD2 (7 bases each). The CDR3 has 14 residues. Trimming took off 7 bases at V and 6 bases at J, with 18 bases between the two ends. From germline, CDR1 is SGHRS and CDR2 YFSETQ. The CDR3 is CASQGGGASDTQYF. The CDR3 bases are TGCGCCAGCCAGGGAGGGGGCGCAAGCGATACGCAGTATTTT.

The chain combines TRBV5-4 with TRBJ2-3; 11 bases are a match to TRBD2. This CDR3 region has 17 residues. Germline CDR1 and CDR2: SGHNT and YYREEE (reference sequence). Trimming at V came to 0 bases and at J to 4 bases, leaving 7 bases not matched to a gene. The CDR3 loop reads CASSLGGSGRAADTQYF. Written as DNA, the CDR3 is TGTGCCAGCAGCTTGGGCGGTAGCGGGAGGGCCGCAGATACGCAGTATTTT.

This clonotype was seen many times. The chain recombines TRBV11-2 with TRBJ2-1; 9 positions agree with TRBD1. This CDR3 region has 15 residues. CDR1 SGHAT and CDR2 FQNNGV come from the germline V gene. V lost 6 bases, J lost 0 bases, and 3 bases stayed unmatched. The CDR3 DNA sequence: TGTGCCAGCAGTTCGACAGGGGGCTCCTACAATGAGCAGTTCTTC. Translated: CASSSTGGSYNEQFF.

This clonotype was picked up many times. One end of the junction fails to match germline, which may point to a read error. The V call is TRBV5-1, the J call TRBJ2-1; D is unclear. CDR3 length equals 11 residues. CDR1 SGHRS and CDR2 YFSETQ come from the germline V gene. The CDR3 loop is CASSADNEQFF. The CDR3 region has the DNA TGTGCCAGCAGCGCAGACAATGAGCAGTTCTTC.

This clonotype turned up a few times. The chain employs TRBV7-6 and TRBJ2-7; 8 nucleotides line up with TRBD2. This CDR3 region has 16 residues. V shed 0 bases and J 0 bases; nucleotides not matched to a gene: 4. Per the germline V gene, CDR1 is SGHVS and CDR2 is FNYEAQ. CDR3 DNA: TGTGCCAGCAGCTTAGCAGCGGGAGTACACTCCTACGAGCAGTACTTC. It encodes CASSLAAGVHSYEQYF.

The chain links TRBV4-2 to TRBJ2-3, with TRBD2 identical over 9 bases. CDR1 is LGHNA and CDR2 is YNFKEQ in the germline V gene. V dropped 2 bases and J dropped 2; count of bases not matched to a gene: 5. The CDR3 contains 16 residues. The CDR3 sequence is CASSQQLAGLTDTQYF. Written as DNA, the CDR3 is TGTGCCAGCAGCCAACAACTAGCGGGCCTCACAGATACGCAGTATTTT.